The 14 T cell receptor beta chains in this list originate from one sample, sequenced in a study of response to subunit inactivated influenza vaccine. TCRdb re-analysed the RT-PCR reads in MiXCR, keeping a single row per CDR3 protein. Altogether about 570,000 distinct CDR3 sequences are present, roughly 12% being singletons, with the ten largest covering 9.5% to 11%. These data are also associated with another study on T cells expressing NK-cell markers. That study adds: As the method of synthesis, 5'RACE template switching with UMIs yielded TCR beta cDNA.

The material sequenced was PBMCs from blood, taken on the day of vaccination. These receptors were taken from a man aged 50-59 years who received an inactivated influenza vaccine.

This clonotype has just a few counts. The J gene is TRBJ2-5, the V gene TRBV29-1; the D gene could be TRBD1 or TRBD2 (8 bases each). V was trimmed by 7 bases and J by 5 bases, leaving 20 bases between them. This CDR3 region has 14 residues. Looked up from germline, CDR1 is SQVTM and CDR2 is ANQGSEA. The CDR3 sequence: CSAVTGAGGETQYF. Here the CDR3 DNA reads TGCAGCGCTGTGACAGGGGCGGGGGGTGAGACCCAGTACTTC.

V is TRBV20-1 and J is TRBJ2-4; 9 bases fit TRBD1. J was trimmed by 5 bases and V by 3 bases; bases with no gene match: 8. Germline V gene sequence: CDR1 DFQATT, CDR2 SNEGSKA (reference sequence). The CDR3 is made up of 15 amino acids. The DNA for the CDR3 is TGCAGTGCTAGGGCGACACAGGGGGCTCAAAACATTCAGTACTTC. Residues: CSARATQGAQNIQYF.

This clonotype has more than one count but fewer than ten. CDR3 protein: CASSYLPSGRANTGELFF. The CDR3 DNA reads as TGTGCCAGCAGTTACCTCCCTAGCGGGAGGGCGAACACCGGGGAGCTGTTTTTT. The rearrangement joins TRBV6-5 to TRBJ2-2; 12 positions match TRBD2. V shed 2 bases, J shed 0 bases, and the junction held 4 bases outside the gene matches. Germline V CDR1 and CDR2: MNHEY, SVGAGI. The CDR3 contains 18 residues.

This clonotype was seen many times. CDR3 loop: CASSQDHRTENEQFF. The CDR3 bases are TGCGCCAGCAGCCAAGATCACCGGACTGAGAATGAGCAGTTCTTC. This chain links TRBV4-3 with TRBJ2-1; maybe TRBD2 (5 bases). Trimming shortened V by 0 bases and J by 7 bases, and 13 bases separated the two germline ends. The CDR3 is made up of 15 amino acids. The germline V gene has CDR1 LGHNA and CDR2 YSLEER.

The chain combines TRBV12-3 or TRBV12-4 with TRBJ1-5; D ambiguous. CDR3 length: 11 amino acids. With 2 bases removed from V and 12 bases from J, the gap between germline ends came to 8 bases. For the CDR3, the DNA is TGTGCCAGCAGTTTAAACAGCCGCCAGCATTTT. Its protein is CASSLNSRQHF.

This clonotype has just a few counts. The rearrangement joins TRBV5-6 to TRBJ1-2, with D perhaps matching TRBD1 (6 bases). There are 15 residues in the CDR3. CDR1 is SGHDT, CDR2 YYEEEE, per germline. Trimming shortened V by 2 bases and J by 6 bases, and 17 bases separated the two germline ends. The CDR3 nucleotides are TGTGCCAGCAGCTTCCTACTCAGGGGATCGGATGGCTACACCTTC. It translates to CASSFLLRGSDGYTF.

Here the CDR3 reads CASSYRSLTGSSYEQYF. CDR3 nucleotide sequence: TGTGCCAGCAGTTACCGTTCGTTGACGGGGAGCTCCTACGAGCAGTACTTC. This chain connects TRBV6-5 to TRBJ2-7; D may be TRBD2 (5 bases). The CDR3 sequence is 17 residues long. Per the germline V gene, CDR1 is MNHEY and CDR2 is SVGAGI. Trimming left V 2 bases short and J 0 bases short, with 17 bases between.

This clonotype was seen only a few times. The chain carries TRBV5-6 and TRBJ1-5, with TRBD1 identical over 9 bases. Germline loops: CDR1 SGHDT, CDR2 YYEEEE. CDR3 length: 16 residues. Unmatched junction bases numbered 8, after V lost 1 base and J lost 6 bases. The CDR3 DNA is TGTGCCAGCAGCTTGTGGGGACAGGGTTTGGCTCAGCCCCAGCATTTT. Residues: CASSLWGQGLAQPQHF. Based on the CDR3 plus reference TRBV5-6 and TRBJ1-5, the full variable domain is DAGVTQSPTHLIKTRGQQVTLRCSPKSGHDTVSWYQQALGQGPQFIFQYYEEEERQRGNFPDRFSGHQFPNYSSELNVNALLLGDSALYLCASSLWGQGLAQPQHFGDGTRLSIL.

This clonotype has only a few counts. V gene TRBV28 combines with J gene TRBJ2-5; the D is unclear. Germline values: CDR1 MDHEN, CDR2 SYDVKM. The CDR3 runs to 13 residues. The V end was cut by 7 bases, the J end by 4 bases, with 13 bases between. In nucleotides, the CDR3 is TGTGCCAGCACCTTTACGGAGTTAGAGACCCAGTACTTC. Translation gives CASTFTELETQYF.

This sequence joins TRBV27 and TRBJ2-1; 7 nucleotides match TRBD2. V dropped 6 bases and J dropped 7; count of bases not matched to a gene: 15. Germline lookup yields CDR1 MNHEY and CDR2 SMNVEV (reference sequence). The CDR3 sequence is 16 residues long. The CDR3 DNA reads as TGTGCCAGCAGCCCAACCACAGCGGGAAGTGTAAATGAGCAGTTCTTC. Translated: CASSPTTAGSVNEQFF.

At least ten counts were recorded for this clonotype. The CDR3: CSVEAPSRGTTDTQYF. CDR3 DNA sequence: TGCAGCGTTGAAGCCCCCTCCAGGGGGACCACAGATACGCAGTATTTT. The V call is TRBV29-1, the J call TRBJ2-3, with 7 bases fitting TRBD1. The CDR3 totals 16 residues. After removal of 1 base from V and 2 bases from J, the junction contained 9 bases not matched to a gene. CDR1 and CDR2 (germline): SQVTM, ANQGSEA.

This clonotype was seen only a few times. CDR3 loop: CASSWTDTNTEAFF. The CDR3 nucleotides are TGCGCCAGCAGCTGGACAGATACGAACACTGAAGCTTTCTTT. The chain employs TRBV5-1 and TRBJ1-1, with D possibly being TRBD1 (6 bases). Looked up from germline, CDR1 is SGHRS and CDR2 is YFSETQ. Trimming took 3 bases from V and 1 from J, leaving 10 bases between them. The CDR3 length is 14 residues.

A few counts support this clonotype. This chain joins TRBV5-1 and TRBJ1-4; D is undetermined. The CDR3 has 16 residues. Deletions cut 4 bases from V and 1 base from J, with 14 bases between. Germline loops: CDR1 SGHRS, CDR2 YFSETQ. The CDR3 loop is CASSLNFAGTNEKLFF. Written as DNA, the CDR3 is TGCGCCAGCAGCCTCAATTTTGCCGGAACTAATGAAAAACTGTTTTTT.

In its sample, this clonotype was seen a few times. The CDR3 here is CASSSTDRLRRSPYEQYF. The CDR3 nucleotides read TGTGCCAGCAGCTCCACAGATCGGCTGAGGAGGTCTCCCTACGAGCAGTACTTC. This chain links TRBV11-1 with TRBJ2-7, with TRBD2 as a possible D gene (5 bases). Trimming removed 4 bases from V and 2 bases from J, with 24 bases in between. Looked up from germline, CDR1 is SGHAT and CDR2 is FQDESV (reference sequence). This CDR3 has 18 residues.